The 21 T cell receptor beta chains presented below share a single source sample, sequenced in a study of control samples from healthy donors and cancer patients. Method: immunoSEQ multiplex PCR; TCRdb's copy keeps in-frame clones and lacks some. The repertoire has about 97,000 clones, 92% of them found once; the top ten carry 2% to 2.5%. The sample comprised blood. The receptors were sampled from a woman between 18 and 29 years old in good health.

This chain joins TRBV30 and TRBJ1-6; TRBD1 might be the D (5 bases). Germline V gene lookup returns CDR1 GTSNPN and CDR2 SVGIG (reference sequence). This CDR3 spans 13 amino acids. Trimming removed 1 base from V and 5 bases from J, with 6 bases in between. The CDR3 spells CAWSEQDNSPLHF. The CDR3 bases are TGTGCCTGGAGTGAACAGGATAATTCACCCCTCCACTTT.

The rearrangement joins TRBV7-2 to TRBJ2-3; 10 nucleotides line up with TRBD2. Trimming removed 4 bases from V and 2 bases from J; junction bases left unmatched: 6. This CDR3 region has 16 residues. The V gene's germline CDR1 is SGHTA and CDR2 FQGNSA. CDR3 protein: CASSWDSGGFTDTQYF. The CDR3 bases are TGTGCCAGCAGCTGGGATAGCGGGGGGTTCACAGATACGCAGTATTTT.

The chain employs TRBV30 and TRBJ2-7; 7 bases align to TRBD1. V shed 3 bases and J 2 bases; nucleotides not matched to a gene: 4. The CDR3 has 13 residues. Germline V gene lookup returns CDR1 GTSNPN and CDR2 SVGIG (reference sequence). CDR3 loop: CAWRVQGAYEQYF. Here the CDR3 DNA reads TGTGCCTGGAGGGTCCAGGGGGCCTACGAGCAGTACTTC.

This sequence joins TRBV27 and TRBJ2-1; the match to TRBD2 covers 16 bases. Trimming removed 6 bases from V and 6 bases from J; junction bases left unmatched: 11. Germline CDR1 MNHEY, CDR2 SMNVEV (reference sequence). CDR3 size: 18 residues. CDR3 nucleotide sequence: TGTGCCAGCAGCCCCGGGACTAGCGGGAGGGCCTATTTCAATGAGCAGTTCTTC. It specifies CASSPGTSGRAYFNEQFF.

This clone has just one count. The gene calls are TRBV9 and TRBJ1-4, with D possibly matching TRBD1 (6 bases). Germline V gives CDR1 SGDLS, CDR2 YYNGEE. Trimming left V 3 bases short and J 5 bases short, with 14 bases between. CDR3 length: 15 residues. The CDR3 region has the DNA TGTGCCAGCAGCGGCCTCAGGGGAAAGAATGAAAAACTGTTTTTT. It encodes CASSGLRGKNEKLFF. The full variable domain, in which reference TRBV9 and TRBJ1-4 provide the parts outside the CDR3, is DSGVTQTPKHLITATGQRVTLRCSPRSGDLSVYWYQQSLDQGLQFLIQYYNGEERAKGNILERFSAQQFPDLHSELNLSSLELGDSALYFCASSGLRGKNEKLFFGSGTQLSVL.

The chain is built from TRBV30 and TRBJ1-1; D ambiguous. Germline values: CDR1 GTSNPN, CDR2 SVGIG (reference sequence). The V end was cut by 2 bases, the J end by 5 bases, with 9 bases between. The CDR3 is 12 amino acids. CDR3 loop: CAWSRERTEAFF. The CDR3 bases are TGTGCCTGGAGTAGGGAAAGAACTGAAGCTTTCTTT.

The chain links TRBV6-5 to TRBJ1-4; D remains ambiguous. The germline gives CDR1 MNHEY, CDR2 SVGAGI. The CDR3 consists of 13 residues. Trimming removed 2 bases from V and 3 bases from J, with 4 bases in between. In nucleotides, the CDR3 is TGTGCCAGCAGTTACAGTCCTAATGAAAAACTGTTTTTT. Translating it yields CASSYSPNEKLFF.

This chain uses TRBV29-1 with TRBJ1-4; TRBD1 agrees at 8 bases. Losses at the gene ends were 7 bases for V and 0 bases for J; bases not matched to a gene: 16. The CDR3 contains 18 residues. CDR1 and CDR2 (germline): SQVTM, ANQGSEA. As DNA, the CDR3 is TGCAGCGGGCCGCCCGATAGGCAGGGGGCCGCAACTAATGAAAAACTGTTTTTT. It encodes CSGPPDRQGAATNEKLFF.

This chain links TRBV10-3 with TRBJ1-5, with 10 bases aligning to TRBD1. Germline V lookup: CDR1 ENHRY, CDR2 SYGVKD. CDR3 length equals 15 residues. The V and J ends lost 5 bases and 3 bases, in that order; junction bases with no gene match: 4. CDR3 nucleotide sequence: TGTGCCATCAGTCCCGGGACAGGGGCCAATCAGCCCCAGCATTTT. Encoded protein: CAISPGTGANQPQHF.

J is TRBJ1-2 and V is TRBV12-5; D perhaps matches TRBD1 (5 bases). This CDR3 is 14 amino acids long. Per germline, CDR1 LGHNT and CDR2 FRNRAP. Trimming removed 7 bases from V and 7 bases from J, with 19 bases in between. The CDR3 loop reads CASAPPGTYRGYTF. DNA for the CDR3: TGTGCTAGTGCCCCTCCCGGGACCTACCGTGGCTACACCTTC.

V and J are TRBV4-3 and TRBJ2-1; 12 bases map to TRBD2. From germline, CDR1 is LGHNA and CDR2 YSLEER. V trimming: 4 bases; J trimming: 4 bases; junction bases outside the gene matches: 2. This CDR3 region has 15 residues. The CDR3 sequence: CASSPGTSGYNEQFF. The DNA for the CDR3 is TGCGCCAGCAGCCCGGGGACTAGCGGGTACAATGAGCAGTTCTTC.

This chain connects TRBV4-1 to TRBJ1-1; a possible D gene is TRBD1 (5 bases). The V and J ends lost 4 bases and 5 bases respectively, with 11 bases between them. CDR1 and CDR2 (germline): MGHRA, YSYEKL. The CDR3 is 13 amino acids. The CDR3 DNA reads as TGCGCCAGCAGCCCTGGGGGGGGGACTGAAGCTTTCTTT. Its translation: CASSPGGGTEAFF.

The chain carries TRBV5-4 and TRBJ2-1; 10 nucleotides agree with TRBD2. Germline V CDR1 and CDR2: SGHNT, YYREEE (reference sequence). CDR3 length: 15 amino acids. Trimming took 3 bases from V and 4 from J; bases not matched to a gene: 4. CDR3 DNA: TGTGCCAGCAGCTACTCGACTAGCGGGTACAATGAGCAGTTCTTC. Amino acids: CASSYSTSGYNEQFF.

The J gene is TRBJ1-1, the V gene TRBV18; no reliable D call. The CDR3 covers 13 residues. With 1 base removed from V and 4 bases from J, the gap between germline ends came to 7 bases. In germline, CDR1 is KGHSH, CDR2 LQKENI. Here the CDR3 DNA reads TGTGCCAGCTCACCACTCTCGGGCACTGAAGCTTTCTTT. Translation: CASSPLSGTEAFF.

The chain couples TRBV7-8 to TRBJ2-7; 7 nucleotides agree with TRBD2. The CDR3 length is 14 residues. CDR1 SGHVS and CDR2 FQNEAQ come from the germline V gene. The V segment lost 6 bases and the J segment 3 bases; nucleotides outside the gene matches: 8. The CDR3 region has the DNA TGTGCCAGCAGGAATCCTGGGGGGGGCTACGAGCAGTACTTC. This gives the protein CASRNPGGGYEQYF.

This chain connects TRBV19 to TRBJ2-2; 9 bases agree with TRBD2. This CDR3 has 16 amino acids. The ends lost 5 bases at V and 6 bases at J; junction bases unmatched: 10. Germline V gene sequence: CDR1 LNHDA, CDR2 SQIVND (reference sequence). The CDR3 reads CASSFLLGTSPGELFF. CDR3 coding DNA: TGTGCCAGTAGTTTTTTACTAGGGACTAGCCCCGGGGAGCTGTTTTTT.

The gene calls are TRBV5-1 and TRBJ1-1; D might be TRBD1 (5 bases). V was shortened by 4 bases and J by 3 bases, with 13 bases between the two germline ends. CDR1 and CDR2 (germline): SGHRS, YFSETQ. The CDR3 runs 14 residues. The CDR3 DNA is TGCGCCAGCAGCCCAGCCGGGACCCACACTGAAGCTTTCTTT. Its translation: CASSPAGTHTEAFF.

This clone was observed a handful of times. J is TRBJ1-5 and V is TRBV5-1; no reliable D call. Trimming removed 4 bases at V and 0 bases at J, with 8 bases between. The CDR3 is 14 residues long. The V gene's germline CDR1 is SGHRS and CDR2 YFSETQ. CDR3 in DNA: TGCGCCAGCAGCCCAGACAATAGCAATCAGCCCCAGCATTTT. It translates to CASSPDNSNQPQHF.

The chain joins TRBV12-3 or TRBV12-4 to TRBJ1-2; no reliable D call. V was clipped by 7 bases and J by 7 bases, with 10 bases between them. The CDR3 is 11 amino acids. DNA of the CDR3: TGTGCCAGCACCGGCGCTGCTGGCTACACCTTC. This gives the protein CASTGAAGYTF.

CDR3 region: CASSLRQGEEAFF. The CDR3 DNA reads TGCGCCAGCAGCCTTAGACAGGGGGAGGAAGCTTTCTTT. The V call is TRBV5-1, the J call TRBJ1-1, with 9 bases that match TRBD1. The CDR3 is made up of 13 amino acids. Trimming cost V 4 bases and J 8 bases; bases outside gene matches: 6. The germline CDR1 and CDR2 sequences are SGHRS and YFSETQ.

This chain joins TRBV5-5 and TRBJ2-7; a weak D match, TRBD1 (5 bases). This CDR3 region has 14 residues. Germline V gives CDR1 SGHKS, CDR2 YYEKEE (reference sequence). The V gene lost 2 bases and the J gene lost 5 bases, with 14 bases spanning the gap. CDR3 in DNA: TGTGCCAGCAGCTTCAGGGTTTTCTTTGACGAGCAGTACTTC. Its translation is CASSFRVFFDEQYF.